This T cell receptor (beta chain) was identified in a study of blood T cell repertoires in COVID-19. At the level of the study: Sample material is recorded as cDNA or gDNA derived from T cells, B-cell-depleted T cells, or PBMCs.

CDR3 length: 15 residues. V was trimmed by 8 bases and J by 3 bases, leaving 18 bases between them. CDR1 is SSHAT and CDR2 is FNYEAQ in the germline V gene (reference sequence). Using immunoSEQ multiplex PCR, the repertoire was profiled, and TCRdb retains in-frame clones only, with some absent. The data contain under 350,000 clones, around 85% of them seen just once; the ten biggest clones take up around 4.2%. This TCR was recovered from a woman between 40 and 55 years old with acute COVID-19. Material for sequencing was PBMCs or T cells enriched from blood (not recorded which). V usage is TRBV7-7 and J usage is TRBJ2-3, with D hard to call. DNA for the CDR3: TGTGCCAGCTCTCATAGCCCCACTCAAACAGATACGCAGTATTTT. This gives the protein CASSHSPTQTDTQYF.